This TCR beta chain was sequenced in a study of T cell responses to AZD1222 COVID-19 vaccine. Findings and limits, study-wide: A reported finding is that nearly half of spike-specific TCRs target unmutated variant regions. Spike-spanning, vaccine-associated CD4 TCRs were dominant at 160-218 and 743-854.

Sequenced by immunoSEQ multiplex PCR; TCRdb stores in-frame clones only, minus some. The table has some 97,000 clones, approximately 87% seen once. Concerning this clone itself: Its antigen is still unknown.

The CDR3 loop spans 13 amino acids. Trimming at V came to 3 bases and at J to 2 bases, leaving 0 bases not matched to a gene. Germline-derived CDR1 and CDR2 are SNHLY and FYNNEI. The sequence derives from an adult in good health. This specimen consisted of peripheral blood, obtained on day 0 of AZD1222 vaccination. The chain carries TRBV2 and TRBJ1-2; 7 positions match TRBD1. CDR3 in DNA: TGTGCCAGCAGTGACAGGGGGAACTATGGCTACACCTTC. Its protein is CASSDRGNYGYTF.